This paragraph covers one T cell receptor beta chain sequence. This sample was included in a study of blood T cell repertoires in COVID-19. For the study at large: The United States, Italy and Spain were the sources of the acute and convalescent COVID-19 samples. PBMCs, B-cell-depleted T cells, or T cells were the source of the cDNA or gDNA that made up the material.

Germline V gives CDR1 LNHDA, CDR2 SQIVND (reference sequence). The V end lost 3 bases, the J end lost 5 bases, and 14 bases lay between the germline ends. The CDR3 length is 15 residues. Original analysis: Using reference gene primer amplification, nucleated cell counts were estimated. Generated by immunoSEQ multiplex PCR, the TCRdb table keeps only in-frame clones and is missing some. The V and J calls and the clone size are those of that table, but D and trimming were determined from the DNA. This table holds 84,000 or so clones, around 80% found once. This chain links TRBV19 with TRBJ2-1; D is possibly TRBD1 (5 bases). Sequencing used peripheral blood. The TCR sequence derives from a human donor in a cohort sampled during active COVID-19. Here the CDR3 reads CASSIYGQINNEQFF. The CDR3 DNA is TGTGCCAGTAGTATTTACGGACAAATCAACAATGAGCAGTTCTTC.